The subject of this entry is one T cell receptor beta chain. The entry originates in a study of shared clonotypes between healthy human individuals. About the study: A donor's plate count was three for CD4 naive and three for CD4 memory; CD8 naive had two and CD8 memory one.

The ends lost 8 bases at V and 9 bases at J; junction bases unmatched: 13. The CDR3 consists of 15 residues. CDR1 and CDR2 (germline): SGHAT, FQNNGV. Profiled with immunoSEQ multiplex PCR; TCRdb holds only in-frame clones, not every one. The table shows over 1.4 million clones, with roughly 96% occurring only once. The sequenced material came from naive CD4+ T cells sorted from blood. Subset of the sample: CD45RA+ positively selected. This chain links TRBV11-2 with TRBJ2-4; 10 bases map to TRBD1. This TCR was recovered from a man in his thirties or forties in good health. DNA for the CDR3: TGTGCCAGCGGGACCGGGACAGGGGATTTTGGCATTCAGTACTTC. The encoded protein is CASGTGTGDFGIQYF.